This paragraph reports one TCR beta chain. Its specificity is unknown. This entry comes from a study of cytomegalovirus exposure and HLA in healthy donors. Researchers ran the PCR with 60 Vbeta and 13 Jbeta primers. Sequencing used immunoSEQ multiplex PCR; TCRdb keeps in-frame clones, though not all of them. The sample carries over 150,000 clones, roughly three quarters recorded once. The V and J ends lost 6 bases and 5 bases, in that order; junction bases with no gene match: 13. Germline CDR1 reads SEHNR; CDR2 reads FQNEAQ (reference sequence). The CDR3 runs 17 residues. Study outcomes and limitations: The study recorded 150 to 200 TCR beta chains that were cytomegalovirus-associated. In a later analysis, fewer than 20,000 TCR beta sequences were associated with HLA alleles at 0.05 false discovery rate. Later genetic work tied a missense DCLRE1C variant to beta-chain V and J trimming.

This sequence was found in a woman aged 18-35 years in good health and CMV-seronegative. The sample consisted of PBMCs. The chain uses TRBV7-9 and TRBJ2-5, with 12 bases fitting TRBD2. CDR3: CASRMRLAGEKGETQYF. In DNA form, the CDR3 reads TGTGCCAGCAGGATGCGACTAGCGGGGGAAAAAGGGGAGACCCAGTACTTC.